Given below is one T cell receptor beta chain in context. Its matching antigen is unknown. The germline gene is not matched at one end of the junction; a read error may be the cause. The data derive from a study of post-analysis software for immune sequencing data. Whole-study context: The disease courses covered relapsing-remitting, secondary progressive and progressive-relapsing multiple sclerosis.

Germline lookup yields CDR1 KGHDR and CDR2 SFDVKD. The CDR3 has 14 residues. Study-wide results and caveats: Roughly five TRBV segments, including TRBV5-6, TRBV5-1 and TRBV20-1, were more frequent in patients than controls. The study found significantly lower normalized Chao1 diversity in multiple sclerosis patients than in controls. By F measure, samples from a shared preparation batch strongly co-clustered.

TCR beta libraries were prepared from cDNA with unique molecular identifiers. TCRdb re-derived calls from the PCR reads in MiXCR, one entry per CDR3 protein. In the table there are some 690,000 distinct CDR3 sequences, around 27% of which are singletons. The specimen sequenced was blood. The chain has TRBV24-1 and TRBJ2-3; D possibly uses TRBD1 or TRBD2 (5 bases each). This receptor was identified in a girl aged 5-17 years with multiple sclerosis. The CDR3 loop is CATSDPGTTDTRYF. In nucleotides, the CDR3 is TGTGCCACCAGTGATCCCGGGACCACAGATACGCGGTATTTT.